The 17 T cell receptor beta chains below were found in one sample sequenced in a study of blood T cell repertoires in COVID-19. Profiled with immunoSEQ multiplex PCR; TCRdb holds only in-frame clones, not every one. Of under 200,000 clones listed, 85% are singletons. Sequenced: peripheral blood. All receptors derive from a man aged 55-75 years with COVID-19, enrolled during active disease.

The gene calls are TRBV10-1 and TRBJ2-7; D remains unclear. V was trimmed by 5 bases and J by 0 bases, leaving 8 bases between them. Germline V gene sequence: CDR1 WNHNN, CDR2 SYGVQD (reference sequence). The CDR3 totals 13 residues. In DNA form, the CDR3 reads TGCGCCAGCAGTATGTCCCGCTCCTACGAGCAGTACTTC. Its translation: CASSMSRSYEQYF.

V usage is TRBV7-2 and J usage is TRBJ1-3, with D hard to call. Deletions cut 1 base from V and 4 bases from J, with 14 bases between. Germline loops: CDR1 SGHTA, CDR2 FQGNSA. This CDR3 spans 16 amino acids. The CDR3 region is CASSLGPAGEGNTIYF. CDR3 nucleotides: TGTGCCAGCAGCTTAGGACCGGCGGGTGAGGGAAACACCATATATTTT.

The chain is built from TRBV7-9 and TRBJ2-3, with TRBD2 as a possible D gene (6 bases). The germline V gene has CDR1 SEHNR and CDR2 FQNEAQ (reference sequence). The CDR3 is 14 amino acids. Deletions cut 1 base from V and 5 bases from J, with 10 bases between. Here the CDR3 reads CASSLEGREDTQYF. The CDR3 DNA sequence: TGTGCCAGCAGCTTAGAAGGGCGGGAAGATACGCAGTATTTT.

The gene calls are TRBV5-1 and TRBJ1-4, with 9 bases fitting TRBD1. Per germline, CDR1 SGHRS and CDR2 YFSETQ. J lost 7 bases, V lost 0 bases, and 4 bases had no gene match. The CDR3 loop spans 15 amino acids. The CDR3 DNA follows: TGCGCCAGCAGCTTGGGGGACAGGGAAGGTGAAAAACTGTTTTTT. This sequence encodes CASSLGDREGEKLFF.

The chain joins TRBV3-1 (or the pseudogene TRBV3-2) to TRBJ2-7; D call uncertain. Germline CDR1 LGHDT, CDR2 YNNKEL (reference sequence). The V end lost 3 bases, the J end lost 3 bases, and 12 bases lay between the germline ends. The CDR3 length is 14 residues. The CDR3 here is CASSQQNPGYEQYF. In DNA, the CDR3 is TGTGCCAGCAGCCAGCAAAACCCCGGCTACGAGCAGTACTTC.

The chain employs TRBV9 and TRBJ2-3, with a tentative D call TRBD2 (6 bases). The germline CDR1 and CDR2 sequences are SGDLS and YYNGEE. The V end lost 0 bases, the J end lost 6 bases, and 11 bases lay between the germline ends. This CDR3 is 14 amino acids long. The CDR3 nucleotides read TGTGCCAGCAGCGTAGCTCTAGCGACGGATACGCAGTATTTT. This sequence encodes CASSVALATDTQYF.

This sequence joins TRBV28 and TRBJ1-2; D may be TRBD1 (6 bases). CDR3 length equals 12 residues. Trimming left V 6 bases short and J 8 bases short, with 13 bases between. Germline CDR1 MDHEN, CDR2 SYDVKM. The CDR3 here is CASRGTLWGYTF. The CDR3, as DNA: TGTGCCAGCAGAGGGACACTATGGGGCTACACCTTC.

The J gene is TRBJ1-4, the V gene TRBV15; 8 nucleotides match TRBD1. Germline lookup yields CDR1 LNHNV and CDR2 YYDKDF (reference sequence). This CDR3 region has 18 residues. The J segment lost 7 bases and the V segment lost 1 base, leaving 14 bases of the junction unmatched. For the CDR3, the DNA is TGTGCCACCAGCAGAGCCCCCCTAGGACAGGGAATAGGTGAAAAACTGTTTTTT. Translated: CATSRAPLGQGIGEKLFF.

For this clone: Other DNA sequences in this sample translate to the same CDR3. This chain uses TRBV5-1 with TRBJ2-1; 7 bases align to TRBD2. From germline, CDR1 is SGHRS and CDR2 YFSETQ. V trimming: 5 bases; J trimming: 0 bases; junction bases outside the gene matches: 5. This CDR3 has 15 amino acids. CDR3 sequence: CASSLAGFSYNEQFF. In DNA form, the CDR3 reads TGCGCCAGCAGTTTAGCGGGTTTCTCCTACAATGAGCAGTTCTTC.

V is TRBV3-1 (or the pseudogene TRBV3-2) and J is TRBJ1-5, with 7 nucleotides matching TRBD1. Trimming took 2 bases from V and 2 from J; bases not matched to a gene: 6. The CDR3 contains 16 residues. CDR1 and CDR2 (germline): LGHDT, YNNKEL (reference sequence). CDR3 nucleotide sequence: TGTGCCAGCAGCCAACGAGGGGGCGGAGGCAATCAGCCCCAGCATTTT. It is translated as CASSQRGGGGNQPQHF.

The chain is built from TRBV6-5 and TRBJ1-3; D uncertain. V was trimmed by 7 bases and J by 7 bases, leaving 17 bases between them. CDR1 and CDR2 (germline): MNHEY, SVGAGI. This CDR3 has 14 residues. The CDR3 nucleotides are TGTGCCAGCACTTCGCTCGGTCGAGGCAACACCATATATTTT. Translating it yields CASTSLGRGNTIYF.

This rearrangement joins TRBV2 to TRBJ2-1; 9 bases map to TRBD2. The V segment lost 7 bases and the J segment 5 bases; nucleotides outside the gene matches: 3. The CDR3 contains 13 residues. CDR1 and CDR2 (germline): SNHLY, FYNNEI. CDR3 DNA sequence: TGTGCCAGCAACCTAGCGGGGAACAATGAGCAGTTCTTC. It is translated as CASNLAGNNEQFF.

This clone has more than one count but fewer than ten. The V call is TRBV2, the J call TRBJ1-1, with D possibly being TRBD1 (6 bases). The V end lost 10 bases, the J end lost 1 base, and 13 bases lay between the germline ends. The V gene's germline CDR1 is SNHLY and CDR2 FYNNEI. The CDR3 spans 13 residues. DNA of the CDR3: TGTGCCACCTTAGGACAGACGAACACTGAAGCTTTCTTT. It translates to CATLGQTNTEAFF.

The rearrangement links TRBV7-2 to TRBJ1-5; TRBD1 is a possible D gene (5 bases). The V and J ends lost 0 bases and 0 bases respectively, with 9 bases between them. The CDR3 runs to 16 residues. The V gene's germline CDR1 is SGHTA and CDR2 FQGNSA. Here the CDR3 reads CASSLAGTDSNQPQHF. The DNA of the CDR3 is TGTGCCAGCAGCTTAGCTGGGACTGATAGCAATCAGCCCCAGCATTTT.

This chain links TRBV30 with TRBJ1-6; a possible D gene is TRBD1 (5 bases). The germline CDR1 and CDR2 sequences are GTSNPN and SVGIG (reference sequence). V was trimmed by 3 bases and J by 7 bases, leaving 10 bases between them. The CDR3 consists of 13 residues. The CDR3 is CAWSQGRNSPLHF. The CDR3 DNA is TGTGCCTGGAGCCAGGGAAGAAATTCACCCCTCCACTTT.

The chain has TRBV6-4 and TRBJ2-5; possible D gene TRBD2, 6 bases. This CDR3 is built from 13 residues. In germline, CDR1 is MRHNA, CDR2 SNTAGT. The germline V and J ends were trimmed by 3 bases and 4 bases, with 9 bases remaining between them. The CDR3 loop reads CASSEWGGETQYF. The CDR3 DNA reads TGTGCCAGCAGTGAATGGGGAGGAGAGACCCAGTACTTC.

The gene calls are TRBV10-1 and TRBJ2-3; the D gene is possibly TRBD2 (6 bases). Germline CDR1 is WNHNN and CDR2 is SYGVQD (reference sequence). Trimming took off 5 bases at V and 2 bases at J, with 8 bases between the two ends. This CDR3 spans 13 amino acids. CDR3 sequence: CASSTGDTDTQYF. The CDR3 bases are TGCGCCAGCAGTACGGGAGACACAGATACGCAGTATTTT.